The sample holds a few counts of the clone carrying this TCR beta chain. The antigen remains unidentified. The sample is drawn from a study of T cell repertoires in cytomegalovirus infection. Whole-study context: HLA-B-restricted CMV epitopes that are well studied, plus recently identified HLA-C-restricted ones, were used by the study. Carrying CMV and the relevant HLA type showed in public TCR beta signatures. The study's findings and limits: Clonotypes of TCR beta that were HLA-C-restricted and CMV-specific dominated the ex vivo response. Cumulative public TCR beta family frequency identified CMV carriers with the relevant HLA.

Each CDR3 protein is one row after TCRdb ran MiXCR on the reads. The sample consists of tens of thousands of distinct CDR3 sequences, about 30% of them appearing once. The CDR3 consists of 16 residues. Germline loops: CDR1 MNHEY, CDR2 SMNVEV (reference sequence). The V gene end was trimmed by 8 bases and the J gene end by 7 bases; junction bases not matched to a gene: 15. This receptor was obtained from a human donor in good health (CMV status not recorded). Some clones in this sample may be carry-over from other donors' samples. Specimen: CD8+ T cells from cultured PBMCs, collected from culture after CMV antigen stimulation. The genes are TRBV27 and TRBJ2-2, with 8 bases matching TRBD2. This CDR3 is CASPYSGTRFSGELFF. The DNA of the CDR3 is TGTGCCAGCCCATACTCCGGGACTAGATTTAGCGGGGAGCTGTTTTTT.